This T cell receptor beta chain originates from a study of CD8+CD57+ T cells in acquired aplastic anemia. General study points: Patients and controls were not found to differ significantly in CD8+ Simpson's diversity.

Template material for TCR beta VDJ and CDR3 profiling consisted of genomic DNA. TCRdb independently ran MiXCR on the reads; one entry per CDR3 protein. The data hold approximately 95,000 distinct CDR3 sequences, with about 63% observed a single time. Germline V lookup: CDR1 SGHKS, CDR2 YYEKEE (reference sequence). This CDR3 has 14 amino acids. The V end lost 4 bases, the J end lost 2 bases, and 13 bases lay between the germline ends. Individuals selected for sequencing had exhibited CD8+CD57+ cell expansion on flow cytometry. Every patient was diagnosed with severe acquired aplastic anemia. The sample holds many counts of this clonotype. Antigen: not known.

Specimen: sorted CD4+, CD8+, or CD8+CD57+ T cells (not recorded which) from PBMCs. The rearrangement uses TRBV5-5 and TRBJ2-7, with D possibly matching TRBD1 (6 bases). This receptor was taken from a human donor with aplastic anemia. CDR3: CASSPGQNTYEQYF. CDR3 in DNA: TGTGCCAGCAGCCCCGGACAGAATACCTACGAGCAGTACTTC. The full variable domain, with the rest looked up from reference TRBV5-5 and TRBJ2-7, is DAGVTQSPTHLIKTRGQQVTLRCSPISGHKSVSWYQQVLGQGPQFIFQYYEKEERGRGNFPDRFSARQFPNYSSELNVNALLLGDSALYLCASSPGQNTYEQYFGPGTRLTVT.